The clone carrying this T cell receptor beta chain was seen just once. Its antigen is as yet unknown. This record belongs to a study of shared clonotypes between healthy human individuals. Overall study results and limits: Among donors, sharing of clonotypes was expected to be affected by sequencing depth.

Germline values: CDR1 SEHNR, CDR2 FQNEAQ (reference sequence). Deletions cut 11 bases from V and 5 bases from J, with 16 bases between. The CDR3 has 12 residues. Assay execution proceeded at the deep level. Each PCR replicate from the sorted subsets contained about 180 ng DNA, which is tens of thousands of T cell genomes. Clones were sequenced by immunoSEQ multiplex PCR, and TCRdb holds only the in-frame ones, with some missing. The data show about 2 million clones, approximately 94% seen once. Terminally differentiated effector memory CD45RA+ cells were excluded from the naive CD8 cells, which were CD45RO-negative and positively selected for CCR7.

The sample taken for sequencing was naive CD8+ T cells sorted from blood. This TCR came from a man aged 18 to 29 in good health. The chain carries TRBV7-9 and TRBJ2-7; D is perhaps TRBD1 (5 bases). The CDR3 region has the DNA TGTGCCCTCGTCCTCCAGGGCCACGAGCAGTACTTC. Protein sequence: CALVLQGHEQYF.